This is a list of T cell receptor beta chains from one sample in a study of response to subunit inactivated influenza vaccine. TCRdb independently ran MiXCR on the RT-PCR reads; one entry per CDR3 protein. The sample comprises hundreds of thousands of distinct CDR3 sequences, around 13% of which are singletons, and 6% to 7% rests with the top ten. The sample was PBMCs from blood, taken around 15 days before vaccination. The source of these receptors is a man aged 50 to 60 who received an inactivated influenza vaccine. Each CDR3 is given without its conserved first and last residue. The D gene is left open where the match is weak.

d_gene,v_gene,j_gene,CDR3aa
TRBD2,TRBV24-1,TRBJ2-1,ATRAAGSGNEQF
TRBD2,TRBV12-3/TRBV12-4,TRBJ2-5,ASSLAAGDLFQETQY
NA,TRBV27,TRBJ2-5,ASSVRRQETQY
NA,TRBV7-2,TRBJ2-7,AGSLFPAYEQY
TRBD2,TRBV6-2/TRBV6-3,TRBJ2-1,ASSYLGTSGDNEQF
NA,TRBV5-1,TRBJ2-2,ASSPGRTNTGELF
NA,TRBV12-3/TRBV12-4,TRBJ2-7,ASSRQGPSYEQY
NA,TRBV20-1,TRBJ2-7,SARHEQY
NA,TRBV7-9,TRBJ2-1,ASSTRTSTDIYNEQF
NA,TRBV6-1,TRBJ1-3,ASREDLSGNTIY
NA,TRBV28,TRBJ2-1,ASSLQGLVPYNEQF
NA,TRBV9,TRBJ2-3,ASSVVWGSTDTQY
TRBD1,TRBV2,TRBJ2-1,ASTGTGTNEQF
TRBD2,TRBV2,TRBJ2-1,ASRETSGAYNEQF
NA,TRBV5-1,TRBJ2-1,ASSLAVTGGDEQF
NA,TRBV20-1,TRBJ2-4,SASDRRIYSAKNIQY
NA,TRBV28,TRBJ2-7,ASVPTGTYEQY
TRBD1,TRBV7-2,TRBJ2-1,ASSPHPGTGRNEQF
NA,TRBV12-3/TRBV12-4,TRBJ2-1,ASSLGPGKFNEQF
NA,TRBV27,TRBJ2-7,ASSWGSSSYEQY
NA,TRBV6-5,TRBJ2-2,ASSYLDHREPNTGELF
NA,TRBV5-1,TRBJ1-1,ASSLVPQGYTEAF
NA,TRBV7-2,TRBJ2-3,ASSLDGQRTDTQY
TRBD1,TRBV20-1,TRBJ1-6,SASDRGSSYNSPLH
NA,TRBV2,TRBJ2-1,ASSLIQVGGPPYNEQF
TRBD1,TRBV5-1,TRBJ1-1,ASSLATGVPTEAF
NA,TRBV5-1,TRBJ2-5,ASSLFRDRSRQETQY
NA,TRBV9,TRBJ2-1,ASSVVAGPYNEQF
NA,TRBV6-1,TRBJ1-1,ASTLGVYPGHKNTEAF
TRBD2,TRBV20-1,TRBJ2-1,SATGLAGYNEQF
NA,TRBV20-1,TRBJ2-2,SARTSGAFTGELF
NA,TRBV5-1,TRBJ2-1,ASSLARGLRDNEQF
TRBD1,TRBV24-1,TRBJ1-5,ATGQGGNQPQH
TRBD1,TRBV7-9,TRBJ2-1,ASTLGQGQYNEQF
NA,TRBV9,TRBJ1-2,ASSYTQTSYGYT
NA,TRBV27,TRBJ1-5,ASSLSAQHNQPQH
NA,TRBV29-1,TRBJ2-7,SVEVRARAEGEQY
TRBD2,TRBV12-3/TRBV12-4,TRBJ2-5,ASSQTSGSDETQY
NA,TRBV10-1,TRBJ2-3,ASSAQGDTQY
TRBD2,TRBV12-3/TRBV12-4,TRBJ2-5,ATIPAGVETQY
NA,TRBV5-1,TRBJ2-1,ASSLEGIHRVNEQF
NA,TRBV5-1,TRBJ1-4,ASSFRGGVEEKLF
NA,TRBV20-1,TRBJ2-7,SARDPSRYEQY
TRBD1,TRBV5-4,TRBJ1-1,ASSSGQLRNTEAF
TRBD2,TRBV4-2,TRBJ2-7,ASSQDHRGGLAGGPSYEQY
NA,TRBV27,TRBJ2-1,ASSLTSSPGNEQF
TRBD2,TRBV6-2/TRBV6-3,TRBJ2-1,ASSSFSGSSYNEQF
TRBD1,TRBV6-2/TRBV6-3,TRBJ1-1,ASRIDRVGTEAF
NA,TRBV6-2/TRBV6-3,TRBJ2-7,ASSYARTATYYEQY
NA,TRBV12-3/TRBV12-4,TRBJ1-3,ASSLTTAGNTIY
TRBD2,TRBV24-1,TRBJ2-2,ATSDSGGPDGELF
NA,TRBV27,TRBJ2-5,ASSLYDTETQY
TRBD2,TRBV20-1,TRBJ2-1,SAAGASGSNEQF
TRBD2,TRBV24-1,TRBJ2-5,ATSDPYAGGETQY
TRBD2,TRBV20-1,TRBJ2-5,SARLAGGGETQY
NA,TRBV4-1,TRBJ2-6,ASSRLPRTVTTGANVLT
NA,TRBV9,TRBJ2-7,ATEHEQY